Listed below are T cell receptor beta chains from one sample, sequenced in a study of blood T cell repertoires in COVID-19. This table comes from immunoSEQ multiplex PCR, and its TCRdb copy is limited to in-frame clones, with some not included. The data show under 45,000 clones, about 80% seen once. What was sequenced was peripheral blood. The source is a man of 80 years or more with acute or convalescent COVID-19. Both conserved end residues are part of each CDR3. A D gene is named only where the DNA matches it firmly. Clone size is stated in some rows and not others, as once, few, many or a class when expanded.

>TRBV13|NA|15|NA|TRBJ1-1
CASSHRERGMAEAFF
TGTGCCAGCAGCCATAGGGAACGGGGAATGGCTGAAGCTTTCTTT
>TRBV5-1|NA|13|TRBD1|TRBJ2-2
CASASNDRGQLFF
TGCGCCAGCGCAAGTAACGACAGGGGGCAGCTGTTTTTT
>TRBV6-5|NA|14|NA|TRBJ1-1
CASSIQPSDSEAFF
TGTGCCAGCAGTATACAGCCATCCGATTCTGAAGCTTTCTTT
>TRBV10-1|NA|15|NA|TRBJ2-7
CASSLVERPILEQYF
TGCGCCAGCAGTCTTGTCGAGCGGCCCATCCTGGAGCAGTACTTC
>TRBV2|NA|17|NA|TRBJ2-6
CASSEGYPSSGANVLTF
TGTGCCAGCAGTGAAGGGTATCCGAGCTCTGGGGCCAACGTCCTGACTTTC
>TRBV7-2|NA|17|NA|TRBJ1-5
CASSLAGPGVYNQPQHF
TGTGCCAGCAGCTTAGCTGGTCCAGGCGTTTACAATCAGCCCCAGCATTTT
>TRBV2|NA|15|TRBD1|TRBJ2-6
CASSRGGVGANVLTF
TGTGCCAGCAGCAGAGGGGGCGTTGGGGCCAACGTCCTGACTTTC
>TRBV30|once|16|TRBD2|TRBJ2-4
CAWSVPNSGDLGIQYF
TGTGCCTGGAGTGTACCGAATAGCGGGGACCTCGGCATTCAGTACTTC
>TRBV7-9|NA|17|NA|TRBJ1-2
CASSLPPSAGYFYGYTF
TGTGCCAGCAGCTTACCCCCCTCGGCAGGGTACTTCTATGGCTACACCTTC
>TRBV21-1|NA|15|NA|TRBJ2-3
CASTSGRRSTDTQYF
TGTGCCAGCACCTCTGGGAGACGAAGCACAGATACGCAGTATTTT
>TRBV30|NA|17|TRBD1|TRBJ1-4
CAWSVRTGGRTNEKLFF
TGTGCCTGGAGTGTGAGGACAGGAGGGCGAACTAATGAAAAACTGTTTTTT
>TRBV9|NA|14|NA|TRBJ2-5
CASSGRTTKETQYF
TGTGCCAGCAGCGGACGGACTACCAAAGAGACCCAGTACTTC
>TRBV5-5|once|14|NA|TRBJ1-2
CASSLDPGNYGYTF
TGTGCCAGCAGCTTGGACCCAGGCAACTATGGCTACACCTTC
>TRBV4-2|NA|13|NA|TRBJ2-3
CASSTHSEGAQYF
TGTGCCAGCAGCACCCACTCGGAGGGAGCGCAGTATTTT
>TRBV24-1|NA|18|TRBD2|TRBJ2-4
CATSDSRLAGFTKNIQYF
TGTGCCACCAGTGATTCTCGGCTAGCGGGCTTCACCAAAAACATTCAGTACTTC
>TRBV2|NA|15|TRBD2|TRBJ2-5
CASISGTSGYTAQYF
TGTGCCAGCATTTCGGGGACTAGCGGGTACACGGCCCAGTACTTC
>TRBV4-3|many|16|NA|TRBJ2-7
CASRRTLTGSSYEQYF
TGCGCCAGCAGACGAACCTTGACAGGTTCTTCCTACGAGCAGTACTTC
>TRBV5-5|NA|14|NA|TRBJ2-3
CASSPGMSGDTQYF
TGTGCCAGCAGCCCAGGGATGTCGGGAGATACGCAGTATTTT
>TRBV4-1|NA|17|NA|TRBJ2-1
CASSPYWAQGEGIEQFF
TGCGCCAGCAGCCCCTACTGGGCCCAGGGCGAAGGGATTGAGCAGTTCTTC
>TRBV6-6|NA|14|TRBD2|TRBJ2-3
CASNRAGGTDTQYF
TGTGCCAGCAACCGGGCGGGGGGCACAGATACGCAGTATTTT
>TRBV11-2|NA|17|TRBD2|TRBJ2-7
CASSLLSLRELTYEQYF
TGTGCCAGCAGCTTATTGTCCTTGCGGGAGCTTACCTACGAGCAGTACTTC
>TRBV5-1|NA|17|TRBD2|TRBJ2-7
CASSLGSRGTSSHEQYF
TGCGCCAGCAGCTTGGGTTCACGTGGGACTAGCTCCCACGAGCAGTACTTC
>TRBV10-3|NA|17|NA|TRBJ2-5
CAISDPGGRGNKETQYF
TGTGCCATCAGTGACCCGGGTGGGCGGGGTAATAAAGAGACCCAGTACTTC
>TRBV27|NA|12|NA|TRBJ2-6
CASKSGANVLTF
TGTGCCAGTAAGAGTGGGGCCAACGTCCTGACTTTC
>TRBV16|few|15|TRBD1|TRBJ1-5
CASFKGGQGNQPQHF
TGTGCCAGCTTTAAAGGCGGACAGGGGAATCAGCCCCAGCATTTT
>TRBV5-6|NA|14|NA|TRBJ1-1
CASSLFHREGEAFF
TGTGCCAGCAGCCTCTTCCACAGGGAGGGTGAAGCTTTCTTT
>TRBV7-8|NA|18|TRBD2|TRBJ2-4
CASSPRLAGDGAKNIQYF
TGTGCCAGCAGCCCGCGACTAGCGGGAGACGGAGCCAAAAACATTCAGTACTTC
>TRBV19|once|11|TRBD1|TRBJ1-2
CASRTGWTYTF
TGTGCCTCCAGGACAGGGTGGACCTACACCTTC
>TRBV21-1|NA|15|NA|TRBJ1-4
CASSKARRKSPKLFF
TGTGCCAGCAGCAAAGCCAGGAGGAAAAGCCCGAAACTGTTTTTT
>TRBV24-1|NA|13|TRBD1|TRBJ1-2
CATSAQGAHGYTF
TGTGCCACCAGTGCCCAGGGGGCTCATGGCTACACCTTC
>TRBV4-2|NA|16|NA|TRBJ2-7
CASSQLLGLGGGEQYF
TGTGCCAGCAGCCAGTTGCTCGGTCTGGGGGGTGGCGAGCAGTACTTC
>TRBV7-3|NA|15|NA|TRBJ2-1
CASSPGRGSGPEQFF
TGTGCCAGCAGTCCGGGAAGGGGTAGCGGACCTGAGCAGTTCTTC
>TRBV30|once|16|NA|TRBJ2-3
CAWSVRRGRDTDTQYF
TGTGCCTGGAGTGTACGTCGGGGGAGAGACACAGATACGCAGTATTTT
>TRBV28|NA|17|TRBD1|TRBJ1-3
CASSLWAGGKSGNTIYF
TGTGCCAGCAGTTTATGGGCAGGGGGTAAATCTGGAAACACCATATATTTT
>TRBV6-2/TRBV6-3|many|16|TRBD1|TRBJ2-5
CASSRPIGRGLGTQYF
TGTGCCAGCAGCCGACCGATCGGCAGGGGGCTGGGGACCCAGTACTTC
>TRBV7-2|NA|13|NA|TRBJ1-2
CASSLDRSDGYTF
TGTGCCAGCAGCTTAGACAGATCGGATGGCTACACCTTC
>TRBV27|NA|13|NA|TRBJ2-5
CASRGHLQETQYF
TGTGCCAGCAGGGGACATTTACAAGAGACCCAGTACTTC
>TRBV11-2|NA|14|NA|TRBJ2-5
CASSLVSPGETQYF
TGTGCCAGCAGCTTAGTTAGCCCGGGGGAGACCCAGTACTTC
>TRBV18|NA|16|TRBD2|TRBJ2-1
CASSPALAGGQGEQFF
TGTGCCAGCTCACCCGCACTAGCGGGAGGGCAGGGTGAGCAGTTCTTC
>TRBV4-2|NA|12|NA|TRBJ2-3
CASSLQPQAQYF
TGTGCCAGCAGCCTACAGCCCCAGGCGCAGTATTTT
>TRBV6-4|NA|15|NA|TRBJ1-6
CASRDSAFLNSPLHF
TGTGCCAGCAGGGACAGCGCCTTTTTAAATTCACCCCTCCACTTT
>TRBV4-2|NA|16|TRBD2|TRBJ2-3
CASSQGMAGGPDTQYF
TGTGCCAGCAGCCAAGGAATGGCGGGGGGGCCAGATACGCAGTATTTT
>TRBV6-5|once|11|NA|TRBJ2-7
CASSYAYEQYF
TGTGCCAGCAGTTATGCGTACGAGCAGTACTTC
>TRBV6-1|NA|16|TRBD1|TRBJ2-1
CASSERTGGVYNEQFF
TGTGCCAGCAGTGAGCGGACAGGGGGTGTCTACAATGAGCAGTTCTTC
>TRBV4-1|NA|16|TRBD2|TRBJ2-1
CASSLGRGGRYNEQFF
TGCGCCAGCAGCCTCGGGCGGGGGGGCCGCTACAATGAGCAGTTCTTC
>TRBV28|NA|14|NA|TRBJ2-7
CASTLRVSSYEQYF
TGTGCCAGCACTTTGAGAGTTTCATCCTACGAGCAGTACTTC
>TRBV10-3|NA|14|TRBD2|TRBJ2-7
CAISEGTTYYEQYF
TGTGCCATCAGTGAGGGGACTACTTACTACGAGCAGTACTTC
>TRBV10-3|NA|15|NA|TRBJ1-4
CAIRRERAFNEKLFF
TGTGCCATCAGACGAGAGCGGGCCTTTAATGAAAAACTGTTTTTT
>TRBV7-9|NA|14|TRBD1|TRBJ1-4
CASSLDRVTMELFF
TGTGCCAGCAGCTTGGACAGGGTAACTATGGAACTGTTTTTT
>TRBV29-1|NA|13|NA|TRBJ1-1
CSGQQGPDTEAFF
TGCAGCGGCCAACAGGGACCAGACACTGAAGCTTTCTTT
>TRBV6-5|few|13|NA|TRBJ2-7
CASIRQDLYEQYF
TGTGCCAGCATAAGACAGGACCTATACGAGCAGTACTTC
>TRBV24-1|NA|15|TRBD2|TRBJ2-5
CATSDPSGLQETQYF
TGTGCCACCAGTGACCCTAGCGGCCTCCAAGAGACCCAGTACTTC
>TRBV19|few|15|TRBD1|TRBJ2-1
CASSIGQGPHNEQFF
TGTGCCAGTAGTATAGGACAGGGACCTCACAATGAGCAGTTCTTC
>TRBV6-1|NA|19|NA|TRBJ2-3
CASSVGSGSGYQFKDTQYF
TGTGCCAGCAGTGTCGGCTCTGGATCAGGGTATCAGTTTAAAGATACGCAGTATTTT
>TRBV5-1|NA|16|NA|TRBJ2-1
CASSLGYGSSYNEQFF
TGCGCCAGCAGCTTGGGTTACGGGAGCTCCTACAATGAGCAGTTCTTC